The 5 T cell receptor beta chains in this list originate from one sample, sequenced in a study of regulatory T cells in long-lasting Graves disease. iRepertoire HTBI primers and Arm-PCR of CDR3 regions built TCR beta libraries. MiXCR, applied by TCRdb to the multiplex PCR reads, yields one record per CDR3 protein. The table records 350,000 to 500,000 distinct CDR3 sequences, about 15% of them present only once. Time point specified: newly diagnosed GD, antithyroid drugs for less than 3 months. The authors made the TCR library using RNA they extracted from PBMCs. This sample also belongs to another study, concerning T cells in Graves' hyperthyroidism and ophthalmopathy.

The material was peripheral blood mononuclear cells (PBMCs), obtained at new diagnosis, from a patient treated with antithyroid drugs. The receptors originated from a woman in her fifties or sixties with Graves disease.

The table lists this clonotype with a few counts. V and J are TRBV4-1 and TRBJ2-7; D tentatively fits TRBD1 or TRBD2 (5 bases each). The ends were cut back, 4 bases at V and 3 bases at J, with 25 bases in the middle. The CDR3 has 18 amino acids. In germline, CDR1 is MGHRA, CDR2 YSYEKL. DNA for the CDR3: TGCGCCAGCAGCCCAACGCTTGTGGGGACGGATCAACTCTACGAGCAGTACTTC. Translation gives CASSPTLVGTDQLYEQYF.

This clonotype appeared many times. The chain is built from TRBV6-1 and TRBJ2-7; 9 bases line up with TRBD1. The CDR3 runs to 13 residues. Germline assignment: CDR1 MNHNS and CDR2 SASEGT. With V trimmed by 10 bases and J by 6 bases, 10 bases remained unmatched. CDR3 sequence (DNA): TGTGCCACTTCGGACAGGGGTCCTGCCGAGCAGTACTTC. It encodes CATSDRGPAEQYF.

Points on this clonotype: Relative to the germline gene, one junction end is altered; a read error may explain this. The gene calls are TRBV7-7 and TRBJ2-1, with 13 positions matching TRBD2. Looked up from germline, CDR1 is SSHAT and CDR2 is FNYEAQ (reference sequence). The CDR3 runs 13 residues. CDR3 amino acids: CASSQGLAGVRFF. CDR3 DNA: TGTGCTAGCAGCCAAGGACTAGCGGGAGTACGATTCTTC.

This clonotype was observed many times. The V and J genes are TRBV27 and TRBJ2-7, with 16 nucleotides matching TRBD2. Germline V gene data show CDR1 as MNHEY and CDR2 as SMNVEV (reference sequence). Trimming took 3 bases from V and 2 from J; bases not matched to a gene: 4. The CDR3 runs 17 residues. CDR3 bases: TGTGCCAGCAGTTTCGGGACTAGCGGGAGGGGGGCCTACGAGCAGTACTTC. This codes for CASSFGTSGRGAYEQYF.

The CDR3 here is CASSANRDREKADTQYF. The CDR3 DNA sequence: TGTGCCAGCAGCGCGAACCGGGACAGGGAGAAGGCAGATACGCAGTATTTT. This chain links TRBV7-9 with TRBJ2-3; TRBD1 matches 9 bases. Per germline, CDR1 SEHNR and CDR2 FQNEAQ (reference sequence). The CDR3 has 17 amino acids. The trim removed 5 bases at V and 4 bases at J, leaving 13 bases unmatched.